This T cell receptor beta chain was found in a study of identical twins. TCRdb reprocessed the 5' RACE reads via MiXCR and lists one record per CDR3 protein. The profile shows roughly 260,000 distinct CDR3 sequences, around 15% of them singletons. CDR1 is MNHEY and CDR2 is SVGAGI in the germline V gene. Trimming pared 4 bases from V and 1 base from J, leaving 11 bases between. The CDR3 spans 14 residues. Sequencing input: memory (CD45RO+) T cells sorted from blood. The TCR was taken from a woman aged 18 to 35 in good health. This sequence joins TRBV6-5 and TRBJ2-7; D is perhaps TRBD1 (6 bases). The CDR3 reads CASSSATGSYEQYF. The CDR3 DNA follows: TGTGCCAGCAGTTCCGCGACAGGATCCTACGAGCAGTACTTC.